Below, 7 T cell receptor beta chains from the same sample are listed, as sequenced in a study of blood T cell repertoires in COVID-19. The data were produced by immunoSEQ multiplex PCR, yet TCRdb's version contains in-frame clones alone and is incomplete. The top ten hold 4.5% to 7% of the sample, which has around 200,000 clones, 80% seen once. The sequenced material came from peripheral blood. These receptors all stem from a woman aged 70-85 years with acute or convalescent COVID-19.

CDR3 sequence reads: CASSPRAQGLNTEAFF. In nucleotides, the CDR3 is TGTGCCAGCTCACCCCGTGCTCAGGGCCTGAACACTGAAGCTTTCTTT. The rearrangement joins TRBV18 to TRBJ1-1; D is perhaps TRBD1 (5 bases). Trimming shortened V by 3 bases and J by 0 bases, and 14 bases separated the two germline ends. This CDR3 is 16 amino acids long. The germline gives CDR1 KGHSH, CDR2 LQKENI. The full variable domain, in which reference TRBV18 and TRBJ1-1 provide the parts outside the CDR3, is NAGVMQNPRHLVRRRGQEARLRCSPMKGHSHVYWYRQLPEEGLKFMVYLQKENIIDESGMPKERFSAEFPKEGPSILRIQQVVRGDSAAYFCASSPRAQGLNTEAFFGQGTRLTVV.

The chain carries TRBV9 and TRBJ1-2; possibly TRBD1 for D (5 bases). The CDR3 is 15 amino acids. V was trimmed by 0 bases and J by 3 bases, leaving 12 bases between them. The germline V gene encodes CDR1 SGDLS and CDR2 YYNGEE. DNA of the CDR3: TGTGCCAGCAGCGTAGATACAGGAGCCTACTATGGCTACACCTTC. Encoded protein: CASSVDTGAYYGYTF. The complete variable domain, with remaining parts taken from reference TRBV9 and TRBJ1-2, reads DSGVTQTPKHLITATGQRVTLRCSPRSGDLSVYWYQQSLDQGLQFLIQYYNGEERAKGNILERFSAQQFPDLHSELNLSSLELGDSALYFCASSVDTGAYYGYTFGSGTRLTVV.

This clone was recorded only once. The V gene is TRBV3-1 (or the pseudogene TRBV3-2), the J gene TRBJ2-3; the D gene is possibly TRBD1 (6 bases). Germline CDR1 LGHDT, CDR2 YNNKEL (reference sequence). The CDR3 sequence is 17 residues long. V lost 4 bases to trimming and J lost 5 bases, with 22 bases between them. CDR3 sequence: CASSRNPSGAPGDTQYF. The CDR3 DNA reads as TGTGCCAGCAGCCGGAACCCGTCAGGGGCGCCAGGAGATACGCAGTATTTT.

This clone came up once. The chain recombines TRBV29-1 with TRBJ2-2; 8 nucleotides match TRBD1. This CDR3 contains 14 residues. Trimming at V came to 2 bases and at J to 4 bases, leaving 3 bases not matched to a gene. Germline CDR1 and CDR2: SQVTM and ANQGSEA. The CDR3, as DNA: TGCAGCGTTGAACAGGGGGCGGGCACCGGGGAGCTGTTTTTT. Its protein is CSVEQGAGTGELFF.

CDR3 DNA: TGTGCCAGCAGTCCAAGCGGGACAACTGGAAACACCATATATTTT. It specifies CASSPSGTTGNTIYF. The chain employs TRBV27 and TRBJ1-3; D is perhaps TRBD1 (6 bases). V was clipped by 5 bases and J by 2 bases, with 13 bases between them. This CDR3 has 15 residues. In germline, CDR1 is MNHEY, CDR2 SMNVEV (reference sequence).

CDR3 DNA sequence: TGTGCCAGCAGCCTTATGACAGGCTCTGGAAACACCATATATTTT. Its protein is CASSLMTGSGNTIYF. The rearrangement links TRBV5-6 to TRBJ1-3; maybe TRBD1 (6 bases). The CDR3 sequence is 15 residues long. Germline CDR1 reads SGHDT; CDR2 reads YYEEEE. Between the trimmed V and J ends, which lost 4 bases and 0 bases, there was a span of 11 bases.

The chain joins TRBV21-1 to TRBJ2-4; TRBD1 reflects the table's D call only, with no check against the DNA. TRBV21-1 is a pseudogene. There are 17 residues in the CDR3. In nucleotides, the CDR3 is TGTGCCAGCAGCAAAGAGGAGACAGAAGTAGCCAAAAACATTCAGTACTTC. As protein: CASSKEETEVAKNIQYF.